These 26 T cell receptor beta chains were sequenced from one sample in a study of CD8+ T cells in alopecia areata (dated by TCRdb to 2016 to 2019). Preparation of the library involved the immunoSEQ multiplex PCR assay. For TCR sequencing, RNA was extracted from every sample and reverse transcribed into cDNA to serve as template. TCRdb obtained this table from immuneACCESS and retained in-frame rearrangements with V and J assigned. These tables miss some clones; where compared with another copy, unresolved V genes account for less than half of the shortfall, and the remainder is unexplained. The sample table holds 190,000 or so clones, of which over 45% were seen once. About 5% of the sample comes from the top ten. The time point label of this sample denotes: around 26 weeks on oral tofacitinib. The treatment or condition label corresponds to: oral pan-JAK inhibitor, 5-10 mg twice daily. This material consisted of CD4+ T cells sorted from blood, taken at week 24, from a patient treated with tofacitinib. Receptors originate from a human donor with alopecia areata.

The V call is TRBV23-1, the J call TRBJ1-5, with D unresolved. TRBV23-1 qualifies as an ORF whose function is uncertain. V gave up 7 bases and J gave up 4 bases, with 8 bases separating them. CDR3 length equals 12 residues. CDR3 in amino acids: CASTIRNQPQHF. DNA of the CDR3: TGCGCCAGCACCATAAGGAATCAGCCCCAGCATTTT.

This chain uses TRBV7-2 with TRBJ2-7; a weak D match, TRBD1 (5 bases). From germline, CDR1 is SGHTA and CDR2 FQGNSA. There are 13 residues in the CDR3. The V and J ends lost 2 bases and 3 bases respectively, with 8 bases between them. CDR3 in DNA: TGTGCCAGCAGCTTATGGGGCATCTACGAGCAGTACTTC. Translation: CASSLWGIYEQYF.

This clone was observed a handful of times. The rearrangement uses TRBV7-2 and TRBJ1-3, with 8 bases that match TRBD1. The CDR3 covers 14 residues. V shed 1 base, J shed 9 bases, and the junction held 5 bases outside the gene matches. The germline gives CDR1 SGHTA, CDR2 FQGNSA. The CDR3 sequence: CASSLEDRAATIYF. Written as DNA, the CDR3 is TGTGCCAGCAGCTTAGAGGACAGGGCGGCCACCATATATTTT.

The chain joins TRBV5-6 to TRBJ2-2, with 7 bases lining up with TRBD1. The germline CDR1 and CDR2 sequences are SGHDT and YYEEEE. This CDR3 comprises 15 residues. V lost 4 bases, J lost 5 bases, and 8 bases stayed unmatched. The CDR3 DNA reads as TGTGCCAGCAGCGCCTTAAGGGGGCTGACCGGGGAGCTGTTTTTT. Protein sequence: CASSALRGLTGELFF.

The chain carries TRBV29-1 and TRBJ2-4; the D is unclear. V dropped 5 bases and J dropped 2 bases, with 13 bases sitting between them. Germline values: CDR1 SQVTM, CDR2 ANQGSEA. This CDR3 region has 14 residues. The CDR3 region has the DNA TGCAGCGTTTTGGAGACTCTGACCAAAAACATTCAGTACTTC. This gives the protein CSVLETLTKNIQYF.

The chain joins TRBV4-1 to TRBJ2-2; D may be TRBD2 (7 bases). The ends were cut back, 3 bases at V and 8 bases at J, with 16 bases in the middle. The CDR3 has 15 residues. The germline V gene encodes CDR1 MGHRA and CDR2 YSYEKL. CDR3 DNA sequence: TGCGCCAGCAGCCACCACACTGCGGGGGCAGGGGAGCTGTTTTTT. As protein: CASSHHTAGAGELFF.

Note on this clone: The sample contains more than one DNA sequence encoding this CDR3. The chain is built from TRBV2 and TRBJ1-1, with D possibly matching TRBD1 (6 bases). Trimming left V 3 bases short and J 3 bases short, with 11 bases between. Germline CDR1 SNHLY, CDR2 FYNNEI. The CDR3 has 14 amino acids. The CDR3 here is CASSDRGPHTEAFF. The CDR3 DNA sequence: TGTGCCAGCAGTGACCGGGGGCCACACACTGAAGCTTTCTTT.

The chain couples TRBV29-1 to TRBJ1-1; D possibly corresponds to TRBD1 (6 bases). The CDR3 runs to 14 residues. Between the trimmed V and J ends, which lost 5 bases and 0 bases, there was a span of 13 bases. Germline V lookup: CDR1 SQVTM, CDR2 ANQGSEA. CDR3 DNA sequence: TGCAGCGTTACTACAGGGAACGTGAACACTGAAGCTTTCTTT. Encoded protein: CSVTTGNVNTEAFF. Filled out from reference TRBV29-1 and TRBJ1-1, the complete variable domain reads SAVISQKPSRDICQRGTSLTIQCQVDSQVTMMFWYRQQPGQSLTLIATANQGSEATYESGFVIDKFPISRPNLTFSTLTVSNMSPEDSSIYLCSVTTGNVNTEAFFGQGTRLTVV.

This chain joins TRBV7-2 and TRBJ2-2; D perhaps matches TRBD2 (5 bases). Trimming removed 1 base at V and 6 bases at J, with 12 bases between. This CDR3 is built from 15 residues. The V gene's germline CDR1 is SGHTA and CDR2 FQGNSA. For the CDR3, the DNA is TGTGCCAGCAGCTTAGTGGCGGGTACTTCCGGGGAGCTGTTTTTT. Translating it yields CASSLVAGTSGELFF. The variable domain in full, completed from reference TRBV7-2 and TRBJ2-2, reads GAGVSQSPSNKVTEKGKDVELRCDPISGHTALYWYRQSLGQGLEFLIYFQGNSAPDKSGLPSDRFSAERTGGSVSTLTIQRTQQEDSAVYLCASSLVAGTSGELFFGEGSRLTVL.

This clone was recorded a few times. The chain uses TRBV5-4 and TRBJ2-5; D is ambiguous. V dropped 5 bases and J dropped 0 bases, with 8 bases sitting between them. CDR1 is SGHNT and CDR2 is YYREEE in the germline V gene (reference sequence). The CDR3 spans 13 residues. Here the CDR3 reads CASRRWYQETQYF. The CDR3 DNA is TGTGCCAGCAGGCGATGGTACCAAGAGACCCAGTACTTC.

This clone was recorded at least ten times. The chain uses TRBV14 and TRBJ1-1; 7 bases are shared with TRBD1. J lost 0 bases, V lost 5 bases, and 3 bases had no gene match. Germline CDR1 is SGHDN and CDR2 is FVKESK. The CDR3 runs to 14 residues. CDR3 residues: CASSSDRLNTEAFF. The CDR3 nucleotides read TGTGCCAGCAGCTCGGACAGGTTGAACACTGAAGCTTTCTTT.

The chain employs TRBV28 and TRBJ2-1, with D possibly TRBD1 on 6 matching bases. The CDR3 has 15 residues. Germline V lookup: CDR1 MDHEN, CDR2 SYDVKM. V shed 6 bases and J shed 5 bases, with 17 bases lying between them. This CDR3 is CASRTTGDRDNEQFF. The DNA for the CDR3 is TGTGCCAGCAGGACGACAGGTGATAGGGACAATGAGCAGTTCTTC.

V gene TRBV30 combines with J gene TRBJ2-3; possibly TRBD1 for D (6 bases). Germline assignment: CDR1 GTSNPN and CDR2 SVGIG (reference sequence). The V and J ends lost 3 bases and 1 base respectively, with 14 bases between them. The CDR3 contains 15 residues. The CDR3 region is CAWRDRGIGTDTQYF. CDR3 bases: TGTGCCTGGAGGGACAGAGGGATCGGCACAGATACGCAGTATTTT. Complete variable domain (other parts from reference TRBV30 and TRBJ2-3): SQTIHQWPATLVQPVGSPLSLECTVEGTSNPNLYWYRQAAGRGLQLLFYSVGIGQISSEVPQNLSASRPQDRQFILSSKKLLLSDSGFYLCAWRDRGIGTDTQYFGPGTRLTVL.

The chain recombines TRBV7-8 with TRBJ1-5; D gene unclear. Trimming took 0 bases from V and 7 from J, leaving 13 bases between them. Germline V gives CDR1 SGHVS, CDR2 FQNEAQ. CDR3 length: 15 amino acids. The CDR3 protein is CASSLALRGDQPQHF. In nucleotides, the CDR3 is TGTGCCAGCAGCTTAGCGCTTCGGGGAGACCAGCCCCAGCATTTT.

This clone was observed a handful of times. The CDR3 reads CASSFDSNYGYTF. The CDR3 coding sequence is TGTGCCAGCAGCTTTGACAGCAACTATGGCTACACCTTC. The chain recombines TRBV7-3 with TRBJ1-2; D possibly corresponds to TRBD1 (5 bases). V gave up 3 bases and J gave up 2 bases, with 7 bases separating them. In germline, CDR1 is SGHTA, CDR2 FQGTGA. The CDR3 totals 13 residues.

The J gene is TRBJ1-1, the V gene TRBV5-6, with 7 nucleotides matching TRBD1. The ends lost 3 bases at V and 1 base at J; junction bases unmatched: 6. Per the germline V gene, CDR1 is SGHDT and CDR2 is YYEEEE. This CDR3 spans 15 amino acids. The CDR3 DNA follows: TGTGCCAGCAGCTGGCCGGGACAGCAGAACACTGAAGCTTTCTTT. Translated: CASSWPGQQNTEAFF.

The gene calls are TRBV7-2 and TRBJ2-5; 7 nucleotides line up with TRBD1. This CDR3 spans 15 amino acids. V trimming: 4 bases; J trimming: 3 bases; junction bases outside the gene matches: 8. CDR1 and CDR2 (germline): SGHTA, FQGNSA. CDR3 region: CASSSRQGPEETQYF. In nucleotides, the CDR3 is TGTGCCAGCAGCTCTAGACAGGGCCCCGAAGAGACCCAGTACTTC.

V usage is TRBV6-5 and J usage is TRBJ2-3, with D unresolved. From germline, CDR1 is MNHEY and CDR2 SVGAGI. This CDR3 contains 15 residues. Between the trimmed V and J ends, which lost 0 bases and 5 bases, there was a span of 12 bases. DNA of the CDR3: TGTGCCAGCAGTTACTCGGCGCCTTTAGGAGATACGCAGTATTTT. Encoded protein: CASSYSAPLGDTQYF.

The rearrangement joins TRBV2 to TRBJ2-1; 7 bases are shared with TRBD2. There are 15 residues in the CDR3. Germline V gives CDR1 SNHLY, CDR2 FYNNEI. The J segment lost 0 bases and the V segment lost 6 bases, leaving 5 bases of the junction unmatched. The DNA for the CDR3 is TGTGCCAGCAGACTAGCGTTTAGCTCCTACAATGAGCAGTTCTTC. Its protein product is CASRLAFSSYNEQFF.

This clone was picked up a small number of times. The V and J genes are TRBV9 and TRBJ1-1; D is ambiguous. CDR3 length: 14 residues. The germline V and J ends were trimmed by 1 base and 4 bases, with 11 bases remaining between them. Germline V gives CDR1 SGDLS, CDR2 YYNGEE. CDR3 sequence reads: CASSVFEGGTEAFF. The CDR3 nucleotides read TGTGCCAGCAGCGTATTTGAGGGAGGCACTGAAGCTTTCTTT.

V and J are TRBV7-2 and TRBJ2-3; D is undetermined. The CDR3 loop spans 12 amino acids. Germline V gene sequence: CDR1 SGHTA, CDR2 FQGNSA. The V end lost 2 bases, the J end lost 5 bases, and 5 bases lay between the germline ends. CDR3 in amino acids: CASSLRVDTQYF. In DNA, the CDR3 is TGTGCCAGCAGCTTAAGGGTAGATACGCAGTATTTT.

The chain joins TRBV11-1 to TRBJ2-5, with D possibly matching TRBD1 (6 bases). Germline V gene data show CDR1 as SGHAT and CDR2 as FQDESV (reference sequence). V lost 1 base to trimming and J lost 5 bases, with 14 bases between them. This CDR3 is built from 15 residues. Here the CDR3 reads CASSLGAGADETQYF. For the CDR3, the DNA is TGTGCCAGCAGCTTAGGGGCAGGGGCTGATGAGACCCAGTACTTC.

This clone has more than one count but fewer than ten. In DNA form, the CDR3 reads TGTGCCAGCAGGGGGGACGGGGAGCTGTTTTTT. This sequence encodes CASRGDGELFF. The rearrangement links TRBV2 to TRBJ2-2; D might be TRBD1 or TRBD2, each matching 5 bases. The V gene's germline CDR1 is SNHLY and CDR2 FYNNEI. The CDR3 totals 11 residues. V was pared by 6 bases and J by 7 bases, with 6 bases between.

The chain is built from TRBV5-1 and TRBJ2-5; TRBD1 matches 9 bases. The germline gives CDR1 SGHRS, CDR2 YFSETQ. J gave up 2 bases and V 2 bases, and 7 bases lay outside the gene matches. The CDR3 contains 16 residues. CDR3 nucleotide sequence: TGCGCCAGCAGCTTAACGACAGGGGGGGATCAAGAGACCCAGTACTTC. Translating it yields CASSLTTGGDQETQYF.

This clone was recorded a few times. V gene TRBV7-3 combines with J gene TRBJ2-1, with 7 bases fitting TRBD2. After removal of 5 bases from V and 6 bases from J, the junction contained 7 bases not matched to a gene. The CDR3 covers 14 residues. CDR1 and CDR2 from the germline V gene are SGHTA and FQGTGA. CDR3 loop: CASSNGLVRNEQFF. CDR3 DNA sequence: TGTGCCAGCAGCAACGGACTAGTCCGCAATGAGCAGTTCTTC.

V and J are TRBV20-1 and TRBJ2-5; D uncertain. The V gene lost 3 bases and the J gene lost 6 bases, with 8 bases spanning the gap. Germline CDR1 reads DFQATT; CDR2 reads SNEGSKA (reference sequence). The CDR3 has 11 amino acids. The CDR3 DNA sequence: TGCAGTGCTAGGTATTCGCAGACCCAGTACTTC. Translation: CSARYSQTQYF.